This TCR beta chain was retrieved from a study of cytomegalovirus exposure and HLA in healthy donors. Produced via immunoSEQ multiplex PCR; TCRdb's table is partial and in-frame only. The table records 56,000 or so clones, more than 80% of them present only once. The specimen sequenced was PBMCs. The TCR was taken from a man younger than 35 in good health and CMV-seronegative.

Here the CDR3 reads CASSQGALTGDEQFF. The CDR3 DNA reads TGCGCCAGCAGCCAGGGGGCCCTCACTGGGGATGAGCAGTTCTTC. The J gene is TRBJ2-1, the V gene TRBV4-1; possible D gene TRBD1, 6 bases. The CDR3 is 15 residues long. Trimming cost V 3 bases and J 8 bases, with 17 bases left between them. Germline V CDR1 and CDR2: MGHRA, YSYEKL.